This T cell receptor (beta chain) was identified during a study of T-cell memory formation after mild COVID-19. V dropped 4 bases and J dropped 5 bases, with 11 bases sitting between them. From germline, CDR1 is SGHRS and CDR2 YFSETQ. The CDR3 is made up of 13 amino acids. This clonotype was seen more than once but under ten times. Constant-segment primers and 5'RACE yielded cDNA libraries for TCR alpha and TCR beta, each carrying sample barcodes and UMIs. TCRdb reprocessed the 5' RACE reads via MiXCR and lists one record per CDR3 protein. The sample includes around 510,000 distinct CDR3 sequences, less than 25% seen only once; the top ten take approximately 8.4%.

The J gene is TRBJ2-3, the V gene TRBV5-1; tentatively, D is TRBD1 (6 bases). This clonotype was sampled from an adult woman who had mild COVID-19 (a few samples of this study predate the infection). Cell type and time point are not known. The sequenced sample was PBMCs or a T cell subset sorted from them (not recorded which). CDR3 loop: CASSADRLDTQYF. DNA of the CDR3: TGCGCCAGCAGCGCTGACAGGTTAGATACGCAGTATTTT.